The 24 T cell receptor beta chains presented below share a single source sample, sequenced in a study of shared clonotypes between healthy human individuals. The protocol was immunoSEQ multiplex PCR, while the TCRdb copy is restricted to in-frame clones and leaves out a portion. The table has about 1.1 million clones, approximately 78% seen once. Input material: memory CD4+ T cells from PBMCs. Subset given: CD45RA-negative fraction. These receptors all come from a young man in good health. Some clones in this sample may be carry-over from other donors' samples.

The chain uses TRBV29-1 and TRBJ2-1; no reliable D call. Between the trimmed V and J ends, which lost 1 base and 6 bases, there was a span of 10 bases. Germline loops: CDR1 SQVTM, CDR2 ANQGSEA. The CDR3 is 13 amino acids. CDR3 DNA: TGCAGCGTTGAAGGTAGGACCTTCAATGAGCAGTTCTTC. Its translation: CSVEGRTFNEQFF.

The chain is built from TRBV11-2 and TRBJ2-3, with D tentatively TRBD2 (6 bases). This CDR3 has 18 amino acids. In germline, CDR1 is SGHAT, CDR2 FQNNGV. V shed 1 base and J shed 4 bases, with 21 bases lying between them. The CDR3 bases are TGTGCCAGCAGCTTAGGGAGTAGAACGGGAGTGGGGTCAGATACGCAGTATTTT. This codes for CASSLGSRTGVGSDTQYF. Drawing the rest from reference TRBV11-2 and TRBJ2-3, the complete variable domain is EAGVAQSPRYKIIEKRQSVAFWCNPISGHATLYWYQQILGQGPKLLIQFQNNGVVDDSQLPKDRFSAERLKGVDSTLKIQPAKLEDSAVYLCASSLGSRTGVGSDTQYFGPGTRLTVL.

The rearrangement uses TRBV5-1 and TRBJ1-1, with D possibly TRBD1 on 5 matching bases. From germline, CDR1 is SGHRS and CDR2 YFSETQ. The length of the CDR3 is 15 residues. V was cut by 0 bases and J by 4 bases, with 13 bases left in between. The CDR3 here is CASSLDLSGTTEAFF. CDR3 bases: TGCGCCAGCAGCTTGGATCTTTCGGGGACCACTGAAGCTTTCTTT.

Comment on this clone: The sample holds other DNA sequences that translate to the same CDR3. The chain recombines TRBV30 with TRBJ2-5; the match to TRBD2 covers 13 bases. The germline V gene encodes CDR1 GTSNPN and CDR2 SVGIG (reference sequence). After removal of 5 bases from V and 5 bases from J, the junction contained 5 bases not matched to a gene. CDR3 length: 14 residues. The CDR3: CAWGLAGVGETQYF. CDR3 coding DNA: TGTGCCTGGGGACTAGCGGGAGTTGGGGAGACCCAGTACTTC.

This clone was picked up a small number of times. V and J are TRBV27 and TRBJ2-7; possible D gene TRBD1, 6 bases. CDR3 size: 16 residues. Germline V gene lookup returns CDR1 MNHEY and CDR2 SMNVEV (reference sequence). V was trimmed by 2 bases and J by 0 bases, leaving 14 bases between them. CDR3 region: CASSLASGHNSYEQYF. Written as DNA, the CDR3 is TGTGCCAGCAGTTTAGCCTCGGGACACAACTCCTACGAGCAGTACTTC.

This clone is a singleton in its sample. The chain employs TRBV28 and TRBJ2-3; 13 nucleotides align to TRBD2. From germline, CDR1 is MDHEN and CDR2 SYDVKM. The CDR3 covers 18 residues. V shed 3 bases and J 3 bases; nucleotides not matched to a gene: 9. The chain's CDR3 is CASSLPGLAGRGTDTQYF. CDR3 nucleotide sequence: TGTGCCAGCAGTTTGCCGGGACTAGCGGGACGAGGGACAGATACGCAGTATTTT.

In this sample, this clone turned up a few times. The DNA of the CDR3 is TGTGCTTGGGGGAGGGAAGCTTTCTTT. Encoded protein: CAWGREAFF. The chain combines TRBV21-1 with TRBJ1-1. TRBV21-1 is a listed pseudogene. This CDR3 has 9 amino acids.

This clone was observed a single time. The V gene is TRBV29-1, the J gene TRBJ2-1, with D tentatively TRBD1 or TRBD2 (7 bases each). From germline, CDR1 is SQVTM and CDR2 ANQGSEA. The CDR3 spans 14 residues. Trimming stripped 6 bases from V and 5 bases from J, with 17 bases between. CDR3 loop: CSVPYRGGNNEQFF. CDR3 nucleotide sequence: TGCAGCGTCCCGTACAGGGGAGGGAACAATGAGCAGTTCTTC.

The chain recombines TRBV28 with TRBJ1-1; D is ambiguous. Germline V lookup: CDR1 MDHEN, CDR2 SYDVKM. V lost 10 bases and J lost 4, with 13 bases in between. The CDR3 is 12 residues long. In DNA form, the CDR3 reads TGTGCCACCTTGTTCGTGGGCACTGAAGCTTTCTTT. This sequence encodes CATLFVGTEAFF.

Only a few counts were recorded for this clone. The V gene is TRBV7-9, the J gene TRBJ2-1; 12 nucleotides line up with TRBD2. The trim removed 5 bases at V and 8 bases at J, leaving 7 bases unmatched. CDR1 and CDR2 from the germline V gene are SEHNR and FQNEAQ (reference sequence). The CDR3 extends over 15 amino acids. The CDR3 nucleotides read TGTGCCAGCAGCCAATTGACTAGCGGGAGCGATGAGCAGTTCTTC. Translated, it gives CASSQLTSGSDEQFF.

Notes on this clone: A much more abundant neighbour one base away suggests this may be a read error. The rearrangement joins TRBV28 to TRBJ2-7, with D perhaps TRBD1 (6 bases). Germline CDR1 MDHEN, CDR2 SYDVKM. The length of the CDR3 is 14 residues. Deletions cut 3 bases from V and 5 bases from J, with 14 bases between. CDR3 in DNA: TGTGCCAGCAGTTTTCCGCAGGGGAAGCACGAGCAGTACTTC. It yields the protein CASSFPQGKHEQYF.

The chain carries TRBV6-6 and TRBJ1-2; D perhaps matches TRBD1 (6 bases). Germline assignment: CDR1 MNHNY and CDR2 SVGAGI (reference sequence). The ends were cut back, 2 bases at V and 7 bases at J, with 17 bases in the middle. The CDR3 has 15 residues. Written as DNA, the CDR3 is TGTGCCAGCAGTTACGTAGCAACCGGGACAATTGGCTACACCTTC. Protein: CASSYVATGTIGYTF.

The chain is built from TRBV19 and TRBJ2-3; D ambiguous. This CDR3 has 18 residues. Deletions cut 4 bases from V and 0 bases from J, with 20 bases between. CDR1 LNHDA and CDR2 SQIVND come from the germline V gene (reference sequence). The CDR3 loop reads CASSTFGPVITSTDTQYF. DNA for the CDR3: TGTGCCAGTAGTACTTTTGGGCCCGTCATAACTAGCACAGATACGCAGTATTTT.

The chain has TRBV4-1 and TRBJ2-5, with D tentatively TRBD1 (7 bases). CDR3 length: 16 residues. Germline-derived CDR1 and CDR2 are MGHRA and YSYEKL. Trimming pared 0 bases from V and 5 bases from J, leaving 16 bases between. CDR3 coding DNA: TGCGCCAGCAGCCAAGATCTAGGCAGGGGGGAGGAGACCCAGTACTTC. Translation: CASSQDLGRGEETQYF.

The rearrangement links TRBV5-5 to TRBJ1-5; 7 bases are a match to TRBD1. Losses at the gene ends were 3 bases for V and 5 bases for J; bases not matched to a gene: 8. This CDR3 spans 15 amino acids. Germline values: CDR1 SGHKS, CDR2 YYEKEE (reference sequence). The CDR3 loop is CASSSEGQQYQPQHF. The CDR3 coding sequence is TGTGCCAGCAGCTCGGAGGGACAGCAATATCAGCCCCAGCATTTT.

About this clone: The same CDR3 can be traced to other DNA sequences in this sample. The chain joins TRBV30 to TRBJ2-3; D may match TRBD1 or TRBD2 (5 bases each). CDR1 is GTSNPN and CDR2 is SVGIG in the germline V gene (reference sequence). This CDR3 spans 12 amino acids. V lost 0 bases, J lost 6 bases, and 7 bases lay in between. The CDR3 is CAWSVGTDTQYF. As DNA, the CDR3 is TGTGCCTGGAGTGTGGGGACCGATACGCAGTATTTT.

For this clone: Just one base apart from a much larger clone, this may be a read error. The chain links TRBV5-4 to TRBJ2-7; weak D call: TRBD2 (6 bases). This CDR3 contains 14 residues. Germline assignment: CDR1 SGHNT and CDR2 YYREEE (reference sequence). The V gene lost 0 bases and the J gene lost 6 bases, with 13 bases spanning the gap. The CDR3 is CASSLGQWRGEQYF. The CDR3 DNA is TGTGCCAGCAGCTTGGGGCAATGGAGGGGCGAGCAGTACTTC.

V gene TRBV10-2 combines with J gene TRBJ2-5, with D perhaps being TRBD1 or TRBD2 (6 bases each). The J call may be mistaken, given a closer DNA end match to TRBJ2-7. The CDR3 is made up of 16 amino acids. Per the germline V gene, CDR1 is WSHSY and CDR2 is SAAADI. CDR3 in DNA: TGCGCCAGCAGTGACCCGGGGGCGGGTACTACCTACGAGCAGTACTTC. It translates to CASSDPGAGTTYEQYF.

The chain joins TRBV27 to TRBJ2-1, with TRBD2 matching 8 bases. Trimming at V came to 7 bases and at J to 3 bases, leaving 5 bases not matched to a gene. The CDR3 extends over 14 amino acids. Germline V gene data show CDR1 as MNHEY and CDR2 as SMNVEV (reference sequence). The CDR3 DNA follows: TGTGCCAGCAAGGGGACTAGATACTACAATGAGCAGTTCTTC. The encoded protein is CASKGTRYYNEQFF.

CDR3 loop: CAISGSGLAGGGEQFF. In DNA, the CDR3 is TGTGCCATCAGTGGGTCAGGACTAGCGGGAGGAGGTGAGCAGTTCTTC. The chain combines TRBV10-3 with TRBJ2-1; 14 positions match TRBD2. Germline CDR1 ENHRY, CDR2 SYGVKD. CDR3 length: 16 amino acids. V gave up 4 bases and J gave up 9 bases; unmatched junction bases: 8.

The rearrangement links TRBV29-1 to TRBJ2-1; D gene ambiguous. Germline-derived CDR1 and CDR2 are SQVTM and ANQGSEA. The V end lost 0 bases, the J end lost 6 bases, and 15 bases lay between the germline ends. This CDR3 spans 15 amino acids. The CDR3 protein is CSVEDRSRSANEQFF. The CDR3 DNA sequence: TGCAGCGTTGAAGATCGAAGTCGCAGCGCCAATGAGCAGTTCTTC.

This sequence joins TRBV6-5 and TRBJ1-1; tentative D call: TRBD1 (6 bases). In germline, CDR1 is MNHEY, CDR2 SVGAGI. This CDR3 contains 14 residues. The V end lost 5 bases, the J end lost 4 bases, and 14 bases lay between the germline ends. Here the CDR3 reads CASSLIQGSTEAFF. DNA of the CDR3: TGTGCCAGCAGTCTTATCCAGGGGAGCACTGAAGCTTTCTTT.

This chain uses TRBV14 with TRBJ2-3, with D maybe TRBD2 (7 bases). The V gene's germline CDR1 is SGHDN and CDR2 FVKESK. V was trimmed by 4 bases and J by 4 bases, leaving 12 bases between them. The CDR3 totals 14 residues. DNA for the CDR3: TGTGCCAGCAGCCCCCGCGGGGGCCCAGATACGCAGTATTTT. It is translated as CASSPRGGPDTQYF.

As regards this clone: The identical CDR3 is also encoded by other nucleotide sequences in the sample. This chain joins TRBV7-3 and TRBJ1-1; D remains unclear. Deletions cut 1 base from V and 1 base from J, with 4 bases between. CDR1 SGHTA and CDR2 FQGTGA come from the germline V gene. There are 13 residues in the CDR3. CDR3 amino acids: CASSLSGNTEAFF. In nucleotides, the CDR3 is TGTGCCAGCAGCTTAAGCGGGAACACTGAAGCTTTCTTT.